This T cell receptor beta chain is drawn from a study of T-cell reconstitution after alpha-beta-depleted transplantation in children. V lost 10 bases and J lost 1; bases outside the gene matches: 18. This CDR3 spans 18 amino acids. Per the germline V gene, CDR1 is MNHEY and CDR2 is SVGEGT. This clonotype has a handful of counts. Unique molecular identifiers featured in how the TCRbeta library was prepared. TCRdb reanalysed the PCR reads using MiXCR and keeps one entry per CDR3 protein. The data show approximately 340,000 distinct CDR3 sequences, around a tenth seen once. The sequenced sample was PBMCs from the stem cell graft donor, obtained from the stem cell graft. The TCR comes from a human donor who donated a stem cell graft to a child with acute lymphoblastic leukemia. This rearrangement joins TRBV6-2 or TRBV6-3 to TRBJ2-3, with 9 bases identical to TRBD2. The CDR3 DNA follows: TGTGCCACTACCAGTCCCCTTGGGAGCGGGAGGCGCACAGATACGCAGTATTTT. This codes for CATTSPLGSGRRTDTQYF.